The 29 T cell receptor beta chains below come from one sample, sequenced in a study of T cells in Graves' hyperthyroidism and ophthalmopathy (dated by TCRdb to the late 2010s). Preparation of the library involved multiplex PCR. Sequencing was performed on an Illumina HiSeq 2000. TCR beta CDR3 regions were amplified from RNA transcripts. For the first round of RT-PCR on the TCR CDR3, the HTBI primer set was used together with the Qiagen OneStep RT-PCR kit. The public reads were reanalyzed by TCRdb: fastp trimming at Q25, MiXCR alignment, in-frame beta chains only. Rows matching on CDR3 protein sequence are summarized as one entry with the most common DNA and genes. Present in this sample are around 560,000 distinct CDR3 sequences, 16% of which were seen just once. Jointly, the top ten make up 15% to 20% of the sample. Sequencing used blood. The receptors were sampled from a woman aged 18-35 years with Graves' hyperthyroidism.

This clonotype was seen only a few times. The chain combines TRBV7-9 with TRBJ2-1; 7 bases map to TRBD1. CDR3 size: 14 residues. The germline gives CDR1 SEHNR, CDR2 FQNEAQ (reference sequence). Trimming at V came to 6 bases and at J to 4 bases, leaving 6 bases not matched to a gene. The CDR3 nucleotides read TGTGCCAGCAGTAGACAGGGCTTATACAATGAGCAGTTCTTC. It codes for CASSRQGLYNEQFF.

The chain couples TRBV2 to TRBJ2-2; 9 positions match TRBD2. Unmatched junction bases numbered 10, after V lost 3 bases and J lost 5 bases. The CDR3 sequence is 17 residues long. CDR1 SNHLY and CDR2 FYNNEI come from the germline V gene. CDR3 sequence reads: CASSDFRGLAHTGELFF. The DNA of the CDR3 is TGTGCCAGCAGTGACTTCCGTGGACTAGCGCATACCGGGGAGCTGTTTTTT.

This clonotype was detected many times. This sequence joins TRBV12-3 or TRBV12-4 and TRBJ2-5, with TRBD2 matching over 7 bases. The CDR3 extends over 15 amino acids. Germline trimming cut 5 bases from V and 4 bases from J; bases unmatched to any gene: 10. The CDR3 is CASSVVRDYRETQYF. CDR3 DNA sequence: TGTGCCAGCAGTGTCGTCCGGGACTATCGAGAGACCCAGTACTTC.

J is TRBJ2-3 and V is TRBV7-9; 10 bases line up with TRBD2. From germline, CDR1 is SEHNR and CDR2 FQNEAQ (reference sequence). Germline trimming cut 7 bases from V and 3 bases from J; bases unmatched to any gene: 10. The CDR3 loop spans 16 amino acids. CDR3 sequence: CASTKRSGGATDTQYF. CDR3 coding DNA: TGTGCCAGCACCAAACGCAGCGGGGGGGCGACAGATACGCAGTATTTT.

This clonotype was picked up many times. V usage is TRBV3-1 and J usage is TRBJ2-7; D ambiguous. Germline V gives CDR1 LGHDT, CDR2 YNNKEL (reference sequence). The length of the CDR3 is 13 residues. CDR3 coding DNA: TGTGCGTCGGCCCGCGGAACCTCCTACGAGCAGTACTTC. Its protein product is CASARGTSYEQYF.

This clonotype was observed a few times. The CDR3 region is CASLPGASTDTQYF. In DNA form, the CDR3 reads TGTGCCAGCCTTCCGGGGGCTAGCACAGATACGCAGTATTTT. V gene TRBV7-9 combines with J gene TRBJ2-3; D tentatively reads TRBD1 or TRBD2 (6 bases each). Germline CDR1 and CDR2: SEHNR and FQNEAQ (reference sequence). The CDR3 sequence is 14 residues long. Trimming stripped 8 bases from V and 0 bases from J, with 12 bases between.

This clonotype was detected only a few times. V usage is TRBV7-9 and J usage is TRBJ2-3, with D possibly TRBD1 on 6 matching bases. The CDR3 loop spans 17 amino acids. CDR1 SEHNR and CDR2 FQNEAQ come from the germline V gene (reference sequence). V shed 5 bases and J shed 0 bases, with 18 bases lying between them. This chain's CDR3 is CASSPGHQKRSTDTQYF. CDR3 sequence (DNA): TGTGCCAGCAGCCCGGGACACCAGAAAAGGAGCACAGATACGCAGTATTTT.

There are many counts of this clonotype. The V and J genes are TRBV7-3 and TRBJ2-7; TRBD1 matches at 9 bases. The CDR3 length is 14 residues. V lost 5 bases and J lost 7; bases outside the gene matches: 9. Per the germline V gene, CDR1 is SGHTA and CDR2 is FQGTGA. CDR3 DNA sequence: TGTGCCAGCAGCCAGGGACAGGGACGCGGGGAGCAGTACTTC. Translated: CASSQGQGRGEQYF.

About this clonotype: A much bigger clone sits one base away, suggesting this may be a read error. This chain joins TRBV13 and TRBJ2-5; tentative D call: TRBD1 (6 bases). The CDR3 consists of 15 residues. Trimming stripped 0 bases from V and 1 base from J, with 9 bases between. Germline V CDR1 and CDR2: PRHDT, FYEKMQ (reference sequence). In nucleotides, the CDR3 is TGTGCCAGCAGCTTAGGGAACAGGGCCCAAGAGACCCAGTACTTC. Amino acids: CASSLGNRAQETQYF. Filled out from reference TRBV13 and TRBJ2-5, the complete variable domain reads AAGVIQSPRHLIKEKRETATLKCYPIPRHDTVYWYQQGPGQDPQFLISFYEKMQSDKGSIPDRFSAQQFSDYHSELNMSSLELGDSALYFCASSLGNRAQETQYFGPGTRLLVL.

This clonotype was seen repeatedly, ten times or more. The rearrangement uses TRBV3-1 and TRBJ2-7; tentatively, D is TRBD2 (5 bases). Germline V gene lookup returns CDR1 LGHDT and CDR2 YNNKEL (reference sequence). The CDR3 runs to 12 residues. The V end was cut by 1 base, the J end by 6 bases, with 7 bases between. This CDR3 is CASSQGGIEQYF. CDR3 nucleotides: TGTGCCAGCAGCCAAGGAGGGATCGAGCAGTACTTC.

This clonotype was seen ten or more times. The chain couples TRBV7-9 to TRBJ2-1; TRBD1 might be the D (5 bases). The CDR3 is made up of 16 amino acids. Germline-derived CDR1 and CDR2 are SEHNR and FQNEAQ (reference sequence). With 4 bases removed from V and 2 bases from J, the gap between germline ends came to 15 bases. CDR3 sequence reads: CASSSLGVSTYNEQFF. CDR3 DNA sequence: TGTGCCAGCAGCTCCCTAGGGGTTAGCACCTACAATGAGCAGTTCTTC.

This clonotype was picked up many times. J is TRBJ2-5 and V is TRBV7-9, with D unclear. CDR3 length: 14 amino acids. From germline, CDR1 is SEHNR and CDR2 FQNEAQ (reference sequence). Trimming pared 8 bases from V and 0 bases from J, leaving 13 bases between. CDR3 in amino acids: CASVGRMYQETQYF. CDR3 in DNA: TGTGCCAGCGTTGGGCGGATGTACCAAGAGACCCAGTACTTC.

This clonotype has more than one count but fewer than ten. This chain links TRBV9 with TRBJ2-3; D perhaps matches TRBD1 (6 bases). Trimming stripped 0 bases from V and 3 bases from J, with 14 bases between. In germline, CDR1 is SGDLS, CDR2 YYNGEE. This CDR3 comprises 16 residues. The CDR3 DNA reads as TGTGCCAGCAGCGTAGGCAGGGGCTCGTCGACAGATACGCAGTATTTT. Protein: CASSVGRGSSTDTQYF.

This clonotype occurred many times. The chain joins TRBV28 to TRBJ2-3, with D tentatively TRBD1 or TRBD2 (5 bases each). The CDR3 loop spans 12 amino acids. V was trimmed by 8 bases and J by 2 bases, leaving 8 bases between them. Germline loops: CDR1 MDHEN, CDR2 SYDVKM. CDR3 amino acids: CASEGSTDTQYF. In nucleotides, the CDR3 is TGTGCCAGCGAGGGGTCCACAGATACGCAGTATTTT.

The sample holds many counts of this clonotype. CDR3 DNA sequence: TGTGCCAGCTCACCACTAAGGCGGGGCTACACCTTC. Protein: CASSPLRRGYTF. The chain employs TRBV18 and TRBJ1-2; D not certain. The CDR3 is 12 amino acids. The germline V and J ends were trimmed by 1 base and 8 bases, with 8 bases remaining between them. Germline V gene data show CDR1 as KGHSH and CDR2 as LQKENI.

The rearrangement joins TRBV20-1 to TRBJ2-2; D remains ambiguous. The germline V gene encodes CDR1 DFQATT and CDR2 SNEGSKA (reference sequence). Trimming removed 7 bases from V and 0 bases from J, with 9 bases in between. The CDR3 is made up of 13 amino acids. The CDR3 loop reads CSGAEPNTGELFF. CDR3 DNA: TGCAGTGGGGCGGAGCCGAACACCGGGGAGCTGTTTTTT.

At least ten counts were recorded for this clonotype. DNA for the CDR3: TGTGCCAGCAGACCGGGACAGGGCTGGGGTGAAAAACTGTTTTTT. Its protein product is CASRPGQGWGEKLFF. The V and J genes are TRBV2 and TRBJ1-4, with 9 bases aligning to TRBD1. The CDR3 consists of 15 residues. Germline lookup yields CDR1 SNHLY and CDR2 FYNNEI. Trimming took 6 bases from V and 7 from J; bases not matched to a gene: 9.

This clonotype was counted ten times or more. The chain links TRBV7-8 to TRBJ1-2; D is unresolved. V was pared by 5 bases and J by 4 bases, with 17 bases between. CDR1 is SGHVS and CDR2 is FQNEAQ in the germline V gene. This CDR3 comprises 15 residues. CDR3 loop: CASSQNDYPTYGYTF. The CDR3 DNA sequence: TGTGCCAGCAGCCAAAACGACTATCCTACCTATGGCTACACCTTC.

This clonotype was picked up many times. The J gene is TRBJ2-3, the V gene TRBV10-3, with 10 bases fitting TRBD2. CDR1 ENHRY and CDR2 SYGVKD come from the germline V gene. V shed 2 bases, J shed 4 bases, and the junction held 6 bases outside the gene matches. This CDR3 comprises 16 residues. The CDR3 coding sequence is TGTGCCATCAGTGAGATAGCGGGAGGTATCGCAGATACGCAGTATTTT. This gives the protein CAISEIAGGIADTQYF.

This clonotype was seen repeatedly, ten times or more. As DNA, the CDR3 is TGTGCCAGCAAACGGACAGGGAGGAACACTGAAGCTTTCTTT. The encoded protein is CASKRTGRNTEAFF. This sequence joins TRBV12-3 or TRBV12-4 and TRBJ1-1; TRBD1 matches 8 bases. This CDR3 is built from 14 residues. V dropped 7 bases and J dropped 1; count of bases not matched to a gene: 5.

In this sample, this clonotype turned up a few times. The chain recombines TRBV3-1 with TRBJ2-3, with TRBD2 matching 8 bases. CDR3 size: 14 residues. CDR1 and CDR2 (germline): LGHDT, YNNKEL (reference sequence). Trimming at V came to 2 bases and at J to 4 bases, leaving 2 bases not matched to a gene. CDR3 coding DNA: TGTGCCAGCAGCCAACGGGGGGGCCCAGATACGCAGTATTTT. Translated: CASSQRGGPDTQYF.

The chain uses TRBV27 and TRBJ2-7, with 12 bases that match TRBD1. CDR3 size: 18 residues. V lost 4 bases to trimming and J lost 5 bases; unmatched junction nucleotides: 15. The germline V gene has CDR1 MNHEY and CDR2 SMNVEV (reference sequence). The CDR3 region is CASSSEKTPGQGANEQYF. The CDR3 DNA sequence: TGTGCCAGCAGTTCAGAAAAAACACCGGGACAGGGGGCAAACGAGCAGTACTTC.

Ten or more counts support this clonotype. The rearrangement links TRBV11-2 to TRBJ2-1; 9 positions agree with TRBD2. The J segment lost 8 bases and the V segment lost 3 bases, leaving 11 bases of the junction unmatched. Germline V gene data show CDR1 as SGHAT and CDR2 as FQNNGV. This CDR3 is 16 amino acids long. The CDR3 coding sequence is TGTGCCAGCAGCTTCAGCTGGGGACTAGCTGGCTATGAGCAGTTCTTC. Protein sequence: CASSFSWGLAGYEQFF.

The sample holds many counts of this clonotype. The rearrangement links TRBV6-2 or TRBV6-3 to TRBJ1-2, with D hard to call. Germline-derived CDR1 and CDR2 are MNHEY and SVGEGT. V lost 5 bases and J lost 0, with 16 bases in between. This CDR3 is built from 16 residues. The CDR3 region has the DNA TGTGCCAGCAGTCGGACCCCGACAAGGCCTAACTATGGCTACACCTTC. Translation gives CASSRTPTRPNYGYTF.

This clonotype was seen repeatedly, ten times or more. The V gene is TRBV12-3 or TRBV12-4, the J gene TRBJ2-1; D is possibly TRBD1 (6 bases). This CDR3 region has 13 residues. V lost 3 bases, J lost 7 bases, and 10 bases lay in between. Here the CDR3 DNA reads TGTGCCAGCAGTTTCCGGACAGTGAATGAGCAGTTCTTC. Translating gives CASSFRTVNEQFF.

This clonotype was seen at least ten times. The chain recombines TRBV6-2 or TRBV6-3 with TRBJ2-1; D unclear. Looked up from germline, CDR1 is MNHEY and CDR2 is SVGEGT. The CDR3 length is 14 residues. V lost 8 bases to trimming and J lost 3 bases, with 14 bases between them. CDR3 DNA: TGTGCCAGCCGTAACGTGACGGACTACAATGAGCAGTTCTTC. Its translation: CASRNVTDYNEQFF.

The chain couples TRBV5-1 to TRBJ2-1; D might be TRBD1 (5 bases). V dropped 0 bases and J dropped 4 bases, with 14 bases sitting between them. CDR1 SGHRS and CDR2 YFSETQ come from the germline V gene. CDR3 length equals 16 residues. The CDR3 protein is CASSLDQGSSYNEQFF. The DNA of the CDR3 is TGCGCCAGCAGCTTGGACCAGGGTTCTTCTTACAATGAGCAGTTCTTC.

The chain combines TRBV5-4 with TRBJ1-1; a weak D match, TRBD1 (6 bases). Trimming left V 5 bases short and J 4 bases short, with 18 bases between. Germline CDR1 and CDR2: SGHNT and YYREEE (reference sequence). The CDR3 extends over 15 amino acids. CDR3 nucleotide sequence: TGTGCCAGCAGGTCCCCGGGGGCCGGGGGCACTGAAGCTTTCTTT. This translates into CASRSPGAGGTEAFF.

This clonotype appeared many times. This chain joins TRBV27 and TRBJ2-2; 11 bases align to TRBD2. CDR3 length: 16 amino acids. Germline trimming cut 5 bases from V and 3 bases from J; bases unmatched to any gene: 5. Germline CDR1 and CDR2: MNHEY and SMNVEV (reference sequence). This chain's CDR3 is CASSQTSGKYTGELFF. CDR3 coding DNA: TGTGCCAGCAGTCAGACTAGCGGGAAGTACACCGGGGAGCTGTTTTTT.